Below are 21 T cell receptor beta chains sequenced from a single sample in a study of yellow fever vaccine responses in identical twins. TCRdb re-called the RT-PCR reads with MiXCR, one entry per CDR3 protein. The data contain roughly 2,700 distinct CDR3 sequences, about 90% of them seen just once; the ten biggest clones take up 1.9%. This material consisted of T cells from blood (PBMCs), unsorted or a sorted subset (not recorded which), taken before or after yellow fever vaccination (not recorded which). The receptor source for this set is a female donor who received the yellow fever vaccine.

This sequence joins TRBV11-1 and TRBJ2-1; 7 bases agree with TRBD2. The CDR3 spans 14 residues. In germline, CDR1 is SGHAT, CDR2 FQDESV (reference sequence). J gave up 4 bases and V 3 bases, and 3 bases lay outside the gene matches. DNA of the CDR3: TGTGCCAGCAGCTTCCTAGCGGCTTACAATGAGCAGTTCTTC. Residues: CASSFLAAYNEQFF.

The V and J genes are TRBV2 and TRBJ1-3; TRBD1 might be the D (5 bases). The length of the CDR3 is 16 residues. V was trimmed by 5 bases and J by 3 bases, leaving 17 bases between them. Germline V gives CDR1 SNHLY, CDR2 FYNNEI. The CDR3 sequence: CASSSRPGTVGNTIYF. DNA of the CDR3: TGTGCCAGCAGTTCGCGTCCCGGGACCGTTGGAAACACCATATATTTT.

J is TRBJ1-1 and V is TRBV5-5; D might be TRBD1 (5 bases). This CDR3 spans 14 amino acids. The V and J ends lost 0 bases and 5 bases respectively, with 11 bases between them. Germline CDR1 reads SGHKS; CDR2 reads YYEKEE (reference sequence). The CDR3 nucleotides are TGTGCCAGCAGCTTGGAGCAGGGATTAACTGAAGCTTTCTTT. Protein product: CASSLEQGLTEAFF. Complete variable domain (other parts from reference TRBV5-5 and TRBJ1-1): DAGVTQSPTHLIKTRGQQVTLRCSPISGHKSVSWYQQVLGQGPQFIFQYYEKEERGRGNFPDRFSARQFPNYSSELNVNALLLGDSALYLCASSLEQGLTEAFFGQGTRLTVV.

J is TRBJ2-3 and V is TRBV6-1; TRBD2 agrees at 14 bases. V gave up 6 bases and J gave up 4 bases; unmatched junction bases: 9. The CDR3 spans 17 residues. Germline assignment: CDR1 MNHNS and CDR2 SASEGT. The CDR3 nucleotides read TGTGCCAGCAGGCGTCGCGGGACTAGCGGGAGAGCAGATACGCAGTATTTT. Protein product: CASRRRGTSGRADTQYF.

The chain carries TRBV5-5 and TRBJ2-2; 8 positions agree with TRBD2. V was clipped by 1 base and J by 8 bases; unmatched bases: 4. Germline CDR1 is SGHKS and CDR2 is YYEKEE (reference sequence). The length of the CDR3 is 14 residues. The CDR3 sequence is CASSLLAGTGELFF. CDR3 nucleotide sequence: TGTGCCAGCAGCTTGTTAGCGGGGACAGGGGAGCTGTTTTTT. The full variable domain, completed using reference TRBV5-5 and TRBJ2-2, is DAGVTQSPTHLIKTRGQQVTLRCSPISGHKSVSWYQQVLGQGPQFIFQYYEKEERGRGNFPDRFSARQFPNYSSELNVNALLLGDSALYLCASSLLAGTGELFFGEGSRLTVL.

The rearrangement uses TRBV9 and TRBJ1-1; the match to TRBD1 covers 8 bases. Germline loops: CDR1 SGDLS, CDR2 YYNGEE. CDR3 size: 14 residues. J lost 5 bases, V lost 3 bases, and 6 bases had no gene match. This chain's CDR3 is CASSAWTGRTEAFF. The CDR3 nucleotides read TGTGCCAGCAGCGCTTGGACAGGGCGGACTGAAGCTTTCTTT.

The rearrangement joins TRBV11-2 to TRBJ2-5; D gene unclear. Germline values: CDR1 SGHAT, CDR2 FQNNGV. V was clipped by 3 bases and J by 2 bases, with 7 bases between them. This CDR3 region has 13 residues. The CDR3 loop reads CASSFSGQETQYF. The CDR3 region has the DNA TGTGCCAGCAGCTTCTCCGGACAAGAGACCCAGTACTTC.

The V call is TRBV20-1, the J call TRBJ1-5; D remains ambiguous. V lost 3 bases and J 0 bases, leaving 6 bases between the germline ends. Germline loops: CDR1 DFQATT, CDR2 SNEGSKA (reference sequence). The CDR3 is 13 residues long. The CDR3 spells CSASDGSNQPQHF. The CDR3 DNA reads TGCAGTGCTAGTGACGGTAGCAATCAGCCCCAGCATTTT.

The chain joins TRBV3-1 to TRBJ2-2, with D unresolved. The V end was cut by 1 base, the J end by 7 bases, with 4 bases between. This CDR3 comprises 12 residues. Germline CDR1 and CDR2: LGHDT and YNNKEL (reference sequence). This chain's CDR3 is CASSQGIGELFF. CDR3 nucleotide sequence: TGTGCCAGCAGCCAAGGTATCGGGGAGCTGTTTTTT.

The chain combines TRBV29-1 with TRBJ2-2; unclear D gene. V lost 5 bases and J 8 bases, leaving 9 bases between the germline ends. CDR3 length: 11 residues. The V gene's germline CDR1 is SQVTM and CDR2 ANQGSEA. CDR3 in DNA: TGCAGCGTTAATATGGTAGGGGAGCTGTTTTTT. Translated: CSVNMVGELFF.

The chain recombines TRBV20-1 with TRBJ2-7; 9 nucleotides agree with TRBD1. V was pared by 5 bases and J by 4 bases, with 6 bases of the junction left unmatched. The CDR3 loop spans 13 amino acids. Germline CDR1 reads DFQATT; CDR2 reads SNEGSKA (reference sequence). CDR3 in amino acids: CSASRTGAYEQYF. The CDR3 DNA reads TGCAGTGCTTCCCGGACAGGGGCTTACGAGCAGTACTTC.

The chain uses TRBV7-6 and TRBJ2-1, with 7 bases lining up with TRBD2. The CDR3 contains 14 residues. V lost 1 base to trimming and J lost 8 bases; unmatched junction nucleotides: 5. CDR1 and CDR2 from the germline V gene are SGHVS and FNYEAQ. The CDR3 DNA reads as TGTGCCAGCAGCTTAGGGCGGGAGAAGTATGAGCAGTTCTTC. It specifies CASSLGREKYEQFF.

The chain joins TRBV2 to TRBJ2-7; D gene uncertain. From germline, CDR1 is SNHLY and CDR2 FYNNEI. CDR3 length: 11 amino acids. The germline V and J ends were trimmed by 1 base and 4 bases, with 2 bases remaining between them. CDR3 in amino acids: CASSEEYEQYF. CDR3 bases: TGTGCCAGCAGTGAAGAATACGAGCAGTACTTC.

V usage is TRBV10-3 and J usage is TRBJ1-1; D not resolved. Germline V gene lookup returns CDR1 ENHRY and CDR2 SYGVKD. V lost 6 bases, J lost 5 bases, and 7 bases lay in between. The CDR3 consists of 11 residues. The CDR3 region has the DNA TGTGCCATCAGCCTAGGAACTGAAGCTTTCTTT. This encodes CAISLGTEAFF.

V gene TRBV10-3 combines with J gene TRBJ1-3, with unresolved D. This CDR3 has 14 residues. V lost 0 bases, J lost 4 bases, and 7 bases lay in between. The germline V gene has CDR1 ENHRY and CDR2 SYGVKD. The CDR3 loop reads CAISESFSGNTIYF. The CDR3 DNA is TGTGCCATCAGTGAGTCTTTCTCCGGAAACACCATATATTTT.

The chain employs TRBV10-3 and TRBJ2-3; 10 bases are shared with TRBD2. Germline V CDR1 and CDR2: ENHRY, SYGVKD. V shed 4 bases, J shed 10 bases, and the junction held 2 bases outside the gene matches. The CDR3 spans 12 residues. The DNA of the CDR3 is TGTGCCATCAGTGGGACTAGCGGTGCGCAGTATTTT. The encoded protein is CAISGTSGAQYF.

This chain links TRBV15 with TRBJ1-5, with 7 positions matching TRBD1. V shed 6 bases, J shed 2 bases, and the junction held 7 bases outside the gene matches. CDR3 length: 15 amino acids. CDR1 is LNHNV and CDR2 is YYDKDF in the germline V gene (reference sequence). The CDR3 is CATRADRNGNQPQHF. In DNA, the CDR3 is TGTGCCACCAGAGCGGACAGGAACGGCAATCAGCCCCAGCATTTT.

The CDR3 region is CASRAGTLTLLHEQYF. The CDR3 DNA is TGTGCCAGCAGGGCCGGGACGCTGACTCTCCTCCACGAGCAGTACTTC. The chain uses TRBV6-1 and TRBJ2-7; D tentatively reads TRBD1 or TRBD2 (5 bases each). V gave up 6 bases and J gave up 5 bases, with 23 bases separating them. CDR3 length: 16 residues. Germline lookup yields CDR1 MNHNS and CDR2 SASEGT.

The chain joins TRBV23-1 to TRBJ1-3; D remains unclear. TRBV23-1 is placed among ORFs of uncertain function. The ends were cut back, 6 bases at V and 3 bases at J, with 9 bases in the middle. The CDR3 length is 13 residues. CDR3 in DNA: TGCGCCAGCAGGAGGGAGAATGGAAACACCATATATTTT. It translates to CASRRENGNTIYF.

The chain is built from TRBV18 and TRBJ1-2; 12 bases are shared with TRBD1. The germline CDR1 and CDR2 sequences are KGHSH and LQKENI. V shed 4 bases, J shed 3 bases, and the junction held 3 bases outside the gene matches. The CDR3 covers 15 residues. The CDR3: CASSRDRGQDYGYTF. CDR3 DNA: TGTGCCAGCTCACGGGACAGGGGGCAAGACTATGGCTACACCTTC.

The gene calls are TRBV18 and TRBJ2-1; the D is unclear. CDR3 length equals 14 residues. The V end was cut by 5 bases, the J end by 7 bases, with 15 bases between. Germline assignment: CDR1 KGHSH and CDR2 LQKENI. The chain's CDR3 is CASSSGGLLNEQFF. The CDR3 bases are TGTGCCAGCTCATCAGGTGGGCTTTTAAATGAGCAGTTCTTC.